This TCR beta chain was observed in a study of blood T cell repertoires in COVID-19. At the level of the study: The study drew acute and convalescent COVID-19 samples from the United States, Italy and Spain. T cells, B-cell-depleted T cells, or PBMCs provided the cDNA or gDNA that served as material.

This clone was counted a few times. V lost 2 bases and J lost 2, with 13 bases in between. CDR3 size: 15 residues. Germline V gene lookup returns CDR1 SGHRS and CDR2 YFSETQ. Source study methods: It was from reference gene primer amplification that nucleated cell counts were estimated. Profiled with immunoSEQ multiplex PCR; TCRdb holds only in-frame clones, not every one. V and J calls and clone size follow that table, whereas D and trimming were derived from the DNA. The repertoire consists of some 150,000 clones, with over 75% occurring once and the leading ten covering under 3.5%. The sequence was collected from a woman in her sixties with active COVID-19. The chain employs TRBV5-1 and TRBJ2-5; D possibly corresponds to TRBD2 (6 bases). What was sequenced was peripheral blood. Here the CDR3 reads CASSFTPGRQETQYF. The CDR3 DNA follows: TGCGCCAGCAGCTTTACGCCAGGGAGGCAAGAGACCCAGTACTTC. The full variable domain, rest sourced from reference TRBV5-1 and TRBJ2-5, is KAGVTQTPRYLIKTRGQQVTLSCSPISGHRSVSWYQQTPGQGLQFLFEYFSETQRNKGNFPGRFSGRQFSNSRSEMNVSTLELGDSALYLCASSFTPGRQETQYFGPGTRLLVL.